Following are 5 T cell receptor beta chains from one sample sequenced in a study of blood T cell repertoires in COVID-19. Produced via immunoSEQ multiplex PCR; TCRdb's table is partial and in-frame only. The profile covers some 170,000 clones, with roughly 93% appearing a single time and less than 2% taken by the ten largest. Sequencing used peripheral blood. These receptor sequences come from a woman aged 60-70 years with COVID-19, enrolled during active disease.

The V and J genes are TRBV7-8 and TRBJ2-3; D is uncertain. The length of the CDR3 is 13 residues. The ends were cut back, 6 bases at V and 2 bases at J, with 9 bases in the middle. Germline V gene lookup returns CDR1 SGHVS and CDR2 FQNEAQ. In DNA form, the CDR3 reads TGTGCCAGCAGACCAGGATCCACAGATACGCAGTATTTT. It specifies CASRPGSTDTQYF.

The chain employs TRBV13 and TRBJ1-6; D is unclear. V lost 2 bases and J lost 6, with 14 bases in between. CDR3 length: 16 residues. The V gene's germline CDR1 is PRHDT and CDR2 FYEKMQ (reference sequence). The CDR3 sequence is CASSLSSDGVNSPLHF. The DNA for the CDR3 is TGTGCCAGCAGCTTAAGTTCAGACGGAGTTAATTCACCCCTCCACTTT.

The J gene is TRBJ1-2, the V gene TRBV6-2 or TRBV6-3; a weak D match, TRBD1 (6 bases). CDR1 MNHEY and CDR2 SVGEGT come from the germline V gene. This CDR3 comprises 12 residues. The V and J ends lost 7 bases and 7 bases respectively, with 13 bases between them. For the CDR3, the DNA is TGTGCCAGCACCCCGGCAGGGGTTGGCTACACCTTC. Protein sequence: CASTPAGVGYTF.

The genes are TRBV4-2 and TRBJ1-6, with 7 bases lining up with TRBD1. From germline, CDR1 is LGHNA and CDR2 YNFKEQ. The V and J ends lost 0 bases and 9 bases, in that order; junction bases with no gene match: 8. The CDR3 sequence is 16 residues long. Here the CDR3 reads CASSQDINRGGSPLHF. CDR3 nucleotide sequence: TGTGCCAGCAGCCAAGATATCAACAGGGGCGGTTCACCCCTCCACTTT.

The chain joins TRBV5-8 to TRBJ1-3; 9 bases are shared with TRBD1. Germline V gene lookup returns CDR1 SGHTS and CDR2 YDEGEE. Germline trimming cut 4 bases from V and 0 bases from J; bases unmatched to any gene: 5. The CDR3 totals 16 residues. CDR3 sequence (DNA): TGTGCCAGCAGCCCGAGACAGGGGGTCTCTGGAAACACCATATATTTT. Amino acids: CASSPRQGVSGNTIYF.